This T cell receptor beta chain was sequenced during a study of long-term antiretroviral therapy in people with HIV. Points from the study as a whole: Missing from the dataset were any data on ART adherence, viral resistance or therapy changes. Clonal expansions arising prior to ART prevailed in the repertoire at every time point.

The CDR3 spans 14 residues. The germline CDR1 and CDR2 sequences are PRHDT and FYEKMQ (reference sequence). The V end lost 0 bases, the J end lost 2 bases, and 8 bases lay between the germline ends. An immunoSEQ assay, version v3.0, was performed at survey level. The protocol was immunoSEQ multiplex PCR, while the TCRdb copy is restricted to in-frame clones and leaves out a portion. This table holds about 24,000 clones, approximately 80% found once. Remarks on this clone: Its specificity is unknown.

The chain uses TRBV13 and TRBJ2-7; no reliable D call. The sequences come from unsorted PBMCs, collected 4.4 years after starting antiretroviral therapy. This TCR came from a man aged 25 to 45 with HIV. The CDR3 loop is CASSLGPETYEQYF. In DNA, the CDR3 is TGTGCCAGCAGCTTAGGCCCGGAAACCTACGAGCAGTACTTC.